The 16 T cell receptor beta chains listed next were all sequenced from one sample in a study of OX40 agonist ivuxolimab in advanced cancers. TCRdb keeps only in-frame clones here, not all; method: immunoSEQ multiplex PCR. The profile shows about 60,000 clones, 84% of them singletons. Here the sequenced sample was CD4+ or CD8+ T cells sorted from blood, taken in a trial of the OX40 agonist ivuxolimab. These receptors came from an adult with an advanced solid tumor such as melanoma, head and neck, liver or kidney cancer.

The CDR3 loop is CASSLTSGPYEQYF. In DNA form, the CDR3 reads TGTGCCAGCAGCCTCACTAGCGGACCCTACGAGCAGTACTTC. The chain links TRBV9 to TRBJ2-7, with 8 bases aligning to TRBD2. CDR3 length equals 14 residues. Germline V CDR1 and CDR2: SGDLS, YYNGEE. Trimming took 4 bases from V and 2 from J; bases not matched to a gene: 5.

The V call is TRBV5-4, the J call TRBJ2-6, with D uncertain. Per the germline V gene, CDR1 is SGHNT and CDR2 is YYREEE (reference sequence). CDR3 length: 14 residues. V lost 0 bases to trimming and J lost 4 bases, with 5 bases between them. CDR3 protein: CASSLAGGANVLTF. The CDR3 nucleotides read TGTGCCAGCAGCTTGGCCGGGGGGGCCAACGTCCTGACTTTC.

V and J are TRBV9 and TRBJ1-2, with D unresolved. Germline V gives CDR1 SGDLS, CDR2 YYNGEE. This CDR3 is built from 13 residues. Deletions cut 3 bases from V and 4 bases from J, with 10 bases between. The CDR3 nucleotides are TGTGCCAGCAGCGCTACTGGAGTCTATGGCTACACCTTC. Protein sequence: CASSATGVYGYTF.

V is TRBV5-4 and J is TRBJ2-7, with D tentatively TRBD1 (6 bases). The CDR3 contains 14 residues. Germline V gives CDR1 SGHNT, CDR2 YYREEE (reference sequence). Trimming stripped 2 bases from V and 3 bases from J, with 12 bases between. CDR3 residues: CASSLKDSDYEQYF. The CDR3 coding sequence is TGTGCCAGCAGCTTAAAGGACAGTGACTACGAGCAGTACTTC.

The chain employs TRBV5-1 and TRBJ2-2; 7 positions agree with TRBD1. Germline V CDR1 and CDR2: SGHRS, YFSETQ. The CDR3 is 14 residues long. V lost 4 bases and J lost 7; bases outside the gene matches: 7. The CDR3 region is CASSRVQGNGELFF. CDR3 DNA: TGCGCCAGCAGCCGAGTACAGGGGAACGGGGAGCTGTTTTTT.

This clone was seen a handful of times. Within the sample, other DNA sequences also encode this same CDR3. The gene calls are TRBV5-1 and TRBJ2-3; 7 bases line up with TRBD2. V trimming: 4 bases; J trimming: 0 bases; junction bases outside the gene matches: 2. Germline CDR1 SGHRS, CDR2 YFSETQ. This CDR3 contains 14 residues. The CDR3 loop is CASSLGGSTDTQYF. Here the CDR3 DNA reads TGCGCCAGCAGCCTCGGGGGGAGCACAGATACGCAGTATTTT.

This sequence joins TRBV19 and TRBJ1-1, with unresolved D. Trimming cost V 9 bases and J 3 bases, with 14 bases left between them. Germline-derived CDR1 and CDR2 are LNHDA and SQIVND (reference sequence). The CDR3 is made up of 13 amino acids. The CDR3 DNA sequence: TGTGCCAGCCAAAGAACCTGGGACACTGAAGCTTTCTTT. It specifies CASQRTWDTEAFF.

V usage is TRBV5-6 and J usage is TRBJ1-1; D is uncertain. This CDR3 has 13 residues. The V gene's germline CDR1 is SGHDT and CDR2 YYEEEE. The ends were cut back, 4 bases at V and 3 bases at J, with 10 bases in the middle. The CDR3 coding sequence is TGTGCCAGCAGCCCCGGCGGGTACACTGAAGCTTTCTTT. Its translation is CASSPGGYTEAFF.

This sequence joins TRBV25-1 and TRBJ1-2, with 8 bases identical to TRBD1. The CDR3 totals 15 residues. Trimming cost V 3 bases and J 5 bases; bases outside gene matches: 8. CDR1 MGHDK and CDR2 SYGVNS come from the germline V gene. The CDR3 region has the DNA TGTGCCAGCAGTGACCCTGGACAGGGCGTATATGGCTACACCTTC. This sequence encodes CASSDPGQGVYGYTF.

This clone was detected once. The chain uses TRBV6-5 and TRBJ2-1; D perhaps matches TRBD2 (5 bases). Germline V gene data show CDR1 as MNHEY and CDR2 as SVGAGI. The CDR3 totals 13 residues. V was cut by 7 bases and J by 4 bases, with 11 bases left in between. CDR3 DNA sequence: TGTGCCAGCAACCCGGACTTTTACAATGAGCAGTTCTTC. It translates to CASNPDFYNEQFF.

CDR3 bases: TGTGCCAGCAAGGGGGGCCAGGGGTATGGCTACACCTTC. Its protein product is CASKGGQGYGYTF. The chain combines TRBV27 with TRBJ1-2, with D tentatively TRBD1 (6 bases). Germline V gene lookup returns CDR1 MNHEY and CDR2 SMNVEV (reference sequence). The CDR3 has 13 residues. V lost 7 bases and J 5 bases, leaving 14 bases between the germline ends.

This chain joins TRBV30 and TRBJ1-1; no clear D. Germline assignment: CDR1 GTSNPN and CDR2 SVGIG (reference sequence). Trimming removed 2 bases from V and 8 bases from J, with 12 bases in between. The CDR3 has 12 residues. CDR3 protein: CAWSQGPNEAFF. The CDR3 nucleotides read TGTGCCTGGAGTCAAGGTCCAAACGAAGCTTTCTTT.

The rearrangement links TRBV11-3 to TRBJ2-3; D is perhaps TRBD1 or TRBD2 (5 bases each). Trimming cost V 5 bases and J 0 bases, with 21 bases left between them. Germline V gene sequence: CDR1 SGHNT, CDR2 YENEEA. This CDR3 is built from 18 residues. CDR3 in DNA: TGTGCCAGCAGCCGCGATGGGGGTCGCCTTACTAGCACAGATACGCAGTATTTT. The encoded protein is CASSRDGGRLTSTDTQYF.

For the CDR3, the DNA is TGTGCCAGCAGCTTGGTGCAGGGTCCATTCGTCTCTGGAAACACCATATATTTT. This gives the protein CASSLVQGPFVSGNTIYF. The chain couples TRBV5-8 to TRBJ1-3, with D tentatively TRBD1 (5 bases). The CDR3 runs to 18 residues. Trimming stripped 0 bases from V and 0 bases from J, with 16 bases between. Per germline, CDR1 SGHTS and CDR2 YDEGEE.

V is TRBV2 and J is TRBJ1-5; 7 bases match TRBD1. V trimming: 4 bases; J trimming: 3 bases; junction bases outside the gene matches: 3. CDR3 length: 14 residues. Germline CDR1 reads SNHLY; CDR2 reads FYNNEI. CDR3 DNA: TGTGCCAGCAGTGTGGACAGGACCAATCAGCCCCAGCATTTT. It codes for CASSVDRTNQPQHF.

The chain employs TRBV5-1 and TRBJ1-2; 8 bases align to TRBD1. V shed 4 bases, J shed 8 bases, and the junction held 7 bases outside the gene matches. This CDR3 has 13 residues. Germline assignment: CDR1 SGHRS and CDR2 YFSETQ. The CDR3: CASSLGQGGGYTF. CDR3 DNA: TGCGCCAGCAGCCTCGGACAGGGAGGGGGCTACACCTTC. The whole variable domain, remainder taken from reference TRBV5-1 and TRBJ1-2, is KAGVTQTPRYLIKTRGQQVTLSCSPISGHRSVSWYQQTPGQGLQFLFEYFSETQRNKGNFPGRFSGRQFSNSRSEMNVSTLELGDSALYLCASSLGQGGGYTFGSGTRLTVV.